The clone carrying this T cell receptor (beta chain) was observed a handful of times. Its antigen is unknown. The data stem from a study of T-cell reconstitution after alpha-beta-depleted transplantation in children. Study conclusions and caveats: Day-60 TCRbeta diversity that was high in some patients was derived from surviving recipient T cells and thymic progenitors.

The CDR3 extends over 13 amino acids. Trimming took off 5 bases at V and 10 bases at J, with 12 bases between the two ends. A TCRbeta library incorporating unique molecular identifiers was prepared. TCRdb passed the PCR reads through MiXCR, listing each CDR3 protein once. The table has around 370,000 distinct CDR3 sequences, about 16% seen once; the top ten hold around 41%. This TCR was sampled from a male patient aged 2-10 years who had a stem cell transplant for acute lymphoblastic leukemia, so the T cells may come from the graft donor. The sample in question was PBMCs, mostly from graft donor cells, obtained 360 days after TCRalphabeta/CD19-depleted stem cell transplant. This chain links TRBV12-3 or TRBV12-4 with TRBJ1-6; the D is unclear. CDR3 DNA sequence: TGTGCCAGCAGTCGATCAGGAACATCACCCCTCCACTTT. It translates to CASSRSGTSPLHF.